Shown below are 15 T cell receptor beta chains from a single sample sequenced in a study of spatial heterogeneity in lung cancer. Study results and limitations: The number of expanded tumor alpha and beta chains correlated with mutation number.

In TCRdb, the 5' RACE reads were re-called with MiXCR into one record per CDR3 protein. The top ten clones hold around 15% of a sample with around 8,800 distinct CDR3 sequences, 4% to 6% of them seen once. The time point denotes: sample taken at primary tumor resection. The antigens of these receptors remain unknown. This sample comprised lung tumor tissue, obtained at surgery. The receptors shown here come from a female donor with early-stage non-small cell lung cancer.

This clonotype was seen many times. A read error is possible here, since a much larger clone lies one base away. This chain connects TRBV20-1 to TRBJ1-2; a possible D gene is TRBD1 (5 bases). This CDR3 contains 14 residues. Germline assignment: CDR1 DFQATT and CDR2 SNEGSKA (reference sequence). The CDR3: CSAWLGGGIYGYNF. The CDR3 DNA reads TGCAGTGCCTGGCTGGGGGGGGGAATCTATGGCTACAACTTC.

The chain recombines TRBV7-9 with TRBJ2-3, with D perhaps TRBD2 (7 bases). V was trimmed by 4 bases and J by 10 bases, leaving 24 bases between them. Germline-derived CDR1 and CDR2 are SEHNR and FQNEAQ (reference sequence). The CDR3 covers 16 residues. DNA for the CDR3: TGTGCCAGCAGCTCCCCTTCCGGGAGAGGGGGGGGAGCGCAGTATTTT. Encoded protein: CASSSPSGRGGGAQYF.

This clonotype was observed at least ten times. CDR3 sequence (DNA): TGTGCCAGCAGCTCCGGGGGGACAGTAGGAACTGAAGCTTTCTTT. This encodes CASSSGGTVGTEAFF. The J gene is TRBJ1-1, the V gene TRBV7-9, with 7 nucleotides matching TRBD1. The germline V gene encodes CDR1 SEHNR and CDR2 FQNEAQ (reference sequence). V shed 4 bases, J shed 5 bases, and the junction held 10 bases outside the gene matches. The length of the CDR3 is 15 residues.

This clonotype is categorized as medium-sized. The chain's CDR3 is CSVEAGLETQYF. The CDR3 nucleotides read TGCAGCGTTGAGGCAGGGTTAGAGACCCAGTACTTC. V and J are TRBV29-1 and TRBJ2-5; weak D call: TRBD1 (5 bases). CDR3 length: 12 amino acids. Germline V gives CDR1 SQVTM, CDR2 ANQGSEA. V gave up 3 bases and J gave up 4 bases, with 9 bases separating them.

The chain combines TRBV12-3 or TRBV12-4 with TRBJ2-3; a possible D gene is TRBD2 (5 bases). The CDR3 covers 14 residues. The germline V and J ends were trimmed by 6 bases and 5 bases, with 15 bases remaining between them. This CDR3 is CASSPGGFQDTQYF. Here the CDR3 DNA reads TGTGCCAGCAGCCCTGGAGGTTTCCAAGATACGCAGTATTTT.

This chain joins TRBV27 and TRBJ2-5, with TRBD1 matching over 8 bases. Losses at the gene ends were 1 base for V and 4 bases for J; bases not matched to a gene: 14. From germline, CDR1 is MNHEY and CDR2 SMNVEV (reference sequence). The CDR3 has 18 residues. The CDR3 loop is CASSLWANRGENIETQYF. CDR3 coding DNA: TGTGCCAGCAGTTTATGGGCAAACAGGGGGGAGAACATAGAGACCCAGTACTTC.

The chain carries TRBV6-5 and TRBJ1-6, with TRBD1 matching 9 bases. The germline V gene encodes CDR1 MNHEY and CDR2 SVGAGI. V shed 5 bases and J 7 bases; nucleotides not matched to a gene: 3. The CDR3 extends over 14 amino acids. The CDR3 region has the DNA TGTGCCAGCAGTATGGACAGGGGCAATTCACCCCTCCACTTT. Translating it yields CASSMDRGNSPLHF.

The table lists this clonotype with many counts. The chain combines TRBV20-1 with TRBJ2-1; 8 positions match TRBD1. The V gene end was trimmed by 4 bases and the J gene end by 6 bases; junction bases not matched to a gene: 5. This CDR3 comprises 13 residues. Germline CDR1 DFQATT, CDR2 SNEGSKA (reference sequence). DNA of the CDR3: TGCAGTGCTACCCAAGACAGGGGCAATGAGCAGTTCTTC. It specifies CSATQDRGNEQFF.

The chain combines TRBV20-1 with TRBJ2-3, with D possibly matching TRBD2 (6 bases). The V and J ends lost 1 base and 2 bases respectively, with 19 bases between them. The CDR3 sequence is 17 residues long. Looked up from germline, CDR1 is DFQATT and CDR2 is SNEGSKA (reference sequence). The CDR3 nucleotides are TGCAGTGCTAGAGGAGGCGGAGGGCGAGAACACACAGATACGCAGTATTTT. This encodes CSARGGGGREHTDTQYF.

This clonotype was detected only a few times. V gene TRBV12-3 or TRBV12-4 combines with J gene TRBJ2-2; D is perhaps TRBD2 (6 bases). V was trimmed by 0 bases and J by 2 bases, leaving 16 bases between them. CDR3 length: 18 amino acids. The DNA of the CDR3 is TGTGCCAGCAGTTTAGCCTGGTCTCAGCGGGCTAACACCGGGGAGCTGTTTTTT. Translated, it gives CASSLAWSQRANTGELFF.

The chain has TRBV2 and TRBJ2-7; D uncertain. Germline values: CDR1 SNHLY, CDR2 FYNNEI. V was clipped by 2 bases and J by 7 bases, with 12 bases between them. CDR3 size: 13 residues. The CDR3 protein is CASSELQSGEQYF. DNA for the CDR3: TGTGCCAGCAGTGAATTACAGTCTGGAGAGCAGTACTTC. Supplemented by reference TRBV2 and TRBJ2-7, the full variable domain reads EPEVTQTPSHQVTQMGQEVILRCVPISNHLYFYWYRQILGQKVEFLVSFYNNEISEKSEIFDDQFSVERPDGSNFTLKIRSTKLEDSAMYFCASSELQSGEQYFGPGTRLTVT.

Ten or more counts support this clonotype. The rearrangement joins TRBV28 to TRBJ2-7; 8 bases are shared with TRBD1. There are 14 residues in the CDR3. Looked up from germline, CDR1 is MDHEN and CDR2 is SYDVKM. The trim removed 10 bases at V and 3 bases at J, leaving 11 bases unmatched. CDR3 coding DNA: TGTGCCACTGACGCTGGACAGGGCATCTACGAGCAGTACTTC. Protein: CATDAGQGIYEQYF.

This clonotype was counted at least ten times. The V call is TRBV5-1, the J call TRBJ2-2, with 8 bases aligning to TRBD2. The CDR3 is 15 residues long. Germline V lookup: CDR1 SGHRS, CDR2 YFSETQ. Trimming cost V 1 base and J 6 bases; bases outside gene matches: 5. In DNA form, the CDR3 reads TGCGCCAGCAGCTTGAGCGGGAGACTACCCGGGGAGCTGTTTTTT. It specifies CASSLSGRLPGELFF.

The V and J genes are TRBV27 and TRBJ2-1; 9 nucleotides agree with TRBD2. This CDR3 has 16 amino acids. Looked up from germline, CDR1 is MNHEY and CDR2 is SMNVEV (reference sequence). The ends lost 6 bases at V and 7 bases at J; junction bases unmatched: 13. Here the CDR3 reads CASRGLLASGKNEQFF. CDR3 bases: TGTGCCAGCAGGGGGCTTTTGGCTAGCGGGAAGAATGAGCAGTTCTTC.

This clonotype has a count of ten or more. The rearrangement joins TRBV5-1 to TRBJ1-1; 7 bases align to TRBD1. Germline CDR1 SGHRS, CDR2 YFSETQ. The CDR3 covers 12 residues. With 0 bases clipped from V and 10 bases from J, the junction kept 3 bases outside the gene matches. The DNA of the CDR3 is TGCGCCAGCAGCTTGGGTGAGGGGGCAGCTTTCTTT. Its protein is CASSLGEGAAFF.